This TCR beta chain was observed in a study of blood T cell repertoires in COVID-19 (TCRdb year 2020). A note on the overall study: Collaborator samples came from the United States, Italy and Spain and covered acute and convalescent phases of COVID-19. Samples came from the ongoing ImmuneRACE study (first 160 participants) plus 1,254 subjects from 6 global collaborators. Deeply sampled blood TCRbeta repertoires from subjects exposed to, actively infected with, or recovered from COVID-19 were included in the dataset. A de-identified subject ID, COVID-19 status, age in years and sex were almost always included in the sample metadata. HLA class I and class II types, where available, came from metadata supplied by the sample provider rather than from assay-based typing. The prospective study material was composed of cDNA or gDNA derived from T cells, B-cell-depleted T cells, or PBMCs. The repertoires were made available in a free public database intended to serve as a resource for research on the immune response to SARS-CoV-2. The paper's findings and limits, for the study overall: The amount of clinical and demographic metadata varied by source and participant and was provided uncurated.

The collaborating institutions used their own protocols to collect whole blood in K2EDTA tubes. For TCRbeta analysis, collaborators shipped samples in one of three forms: frozen whole blood, isolated PBMCs, or DNA extracted from either of those sample types. Trimming removed 5 bases from V and 3 bases from J; the gene matches leave 4 bases unexplained. CDR1 and CDR2 are read off the germline V gene as MNHEY and SVGAGI. Including the terminal cysteine and phenylalanine, the CDR3 comprises 13 residues. Just CDR3 DNA is preserved here, 39 bases in frame from base 1. The immunoSEQ Assay, a bias-controlled multiplex PCR, was used to amplify TCRbeta CDR3 regions from genomic DNA. In the original analysis: The number of nucleated cells in each sample was estimated from the amplification of reference gene primers within the assay. Sequence reads were collapsed and filtered to measure the absolute abundance of every unique TCRbeta CDR3 rearrangement. For each sample, productive Simpson clonality was calculated as the square root of Simpson's diversity index over productive rearrangements. As stored in TCRdb, this immuneACCESS dataset retains in-frame rearrangements with V and J assigned. A fraction of the clones does not appear; measured against another copy, unresolved V genes explain less than half of the discrepancy, and the remainder lacks a known reason. That table is the source of V, J and clone size, and D and trimming were worked out from the DNA. The sample includes 200,000 or so clones, with 84% observed a single time. The top ten hold approximately 5.1% of the sample.

As to this clone: Its target antigen remains unknown. Base qualities are missing; no much larger clone stands one base away.

Sequenced material: peripheral blood. The chain couples TRBV6-5 to TRBJ2-7; 7 central nucleotides agree with TRBD2. This sequence originates from a woman between 65 and 79 years old with active or convalescent COVID-19. Read as DNA, the sequence is TGTGCCAGCAGTAACGGACTAGTCTACGAGCAGTACTTC. Its amino acids are CASSNGLVYEQYF.